This section outlines one T cell receptor beta chain sequence together with its context. The antigen is undetermined. This entry is derived from a study of cytomegalovirus exposure and HLA in healthy donors. Turning to the study itself: Most genotyped donors, over 70% of 300 to 400, had Caucasian-associated genetic ancestry. Points from the study as a whole: Per a later analysis, about 17,000 TCR beta sequences showed association with HLA alleles at 0.05 false discovery rate. Highly shared sequence variants in one cluster were likely a sequencing artifact. The authors later found most CMV-associated TCR beta chains appeared HLA-restricted.

Researchers ran the PCR with 60 Vbeta and 13 Jbeta primers. Profiled with immunoSEQ multiplex PCR; TCRdb holds only in-frame clones, not every one. The repertoire holds some 190,000 clones, with 86% as singletons. Sequenced: PBMCs. The source is a woman aged 25 to 39 in good health and CMV-seronegative.

The CDR3 protein is CASSPEANEKLFF. The CDR3 region has the DNA TGTGCCAGCAGTCCTGAAGCGAATGAAAAACTGTTTTTT. The V call is TRBV7-9, the J call TRBJ1-4; D is unresolved. CDR3 length equals 13 residues. Trimming left V 6 bases short and J 5 bases short, with 10 bases between. CDR1 is SEHNR and CDR2 is FQNEAQ in the germline V gene (reference sequence).